The clone carrying this TCR beta chain was detected many times. The data derive from a study of early T cells in non-severe SARS-CoV-2 infection. TCRdb re-called the 5' RACE reads with MiXCR, one entry per CDR3 protein. This table has tens of thousands of distinct CDR3 sequences, around 5.6% appearing once. Sequencing was carried out using whole blood. The source of this sequence is an adult who was a healthcare worker with PCR-confirmed SARS-CoV-2 infection or an uninfected control (not recorded which).

The CDR3 region has the DNA TGTGCCAGCAGCCATATAAAAGGGACAGCCAATGGCTACACCTTC. It translates to CASSHIKGTANGYTF. The J gene is TRBJ1-2, the V gene TRBV7-9; 7 bases fit TRBD1. Trimming at V came to 5 bases and at J to 6 bases, leaving 12 bases not matched to a gene. This CDR3 spans 15 amino acids. Germline assignment: CDR1 SEHNR and CDR2 FQNEAQ (reference sequence).